This T cell receptor (beta chain) was retrieved from a study of somatic mutations in cytotoxic T cells in rheumatoid arthritis. Whole-study results and caveats: For patients with rheumatoid arthritis, CD8+ clonality went up with age, while healthy controls showed no such change. Unknown were the antigen targets of the expanded CD8+ clones.

In the case of this clone: Its target is unknown.

Method: immunoSEQ multiplex PCR; TCRdb's copy keeps in-frame clones and lacks some. Found here are about 25,000 clones, roughly 74% of them singletons; the top ten hold approximately 10%. Both CD4+ and CD8+ cells were separated through positive magnetic bead selection, and their purity was verified using flow cytometry. Sequenced input: CD8+ T cells sorted from blood. This TCR derives from a young woman in good health.

The chain's CDR3 is CASSLPGQGREQYF. The CDR3 region has the DNA TGTGCCAGCAGTCTTCCGGGACAGGGTCGCGAGCAGTACTTC. The chain joins TRBV28 to TRBJ2-7; TRBD1 matches at 9 bases. Germline V gives CDR1 MDHEN, CDR2 SYDVKM. The CDR3 is made up of 14 amino acids. V lost 5 bases to trimming and J lost 6 bases; unmatched junction nucleotides: 8.